This passage covers 32 T cell receptor beta chains from one sample sequenced in a study of shared clonotypes between healthy human individuals. Method: immunoSEQ multiplex PCR; TCRdb's copy keeps in-frame clones and lacks some. The data contain 600,000 to 750,000 clones, 60% to 80% of them singletons. The specimen sequenced was memory CD4+ T cells sorted from blood. The subset is: CD45RA-negative fraction. All receptors come from a woman between 25 and 40 years old in good health.

The rearrangement links TRBV6-6 to TRBJ2-7, with D possibly being TRBD2 (6 bases). There are 14 residues in the CDR3. V was pared by 4 bases and J by 2 bases, with 12 bases between. The germline CDR1 and CDR2 sequences are MNHNY and SVGAGI (reference sequence). The CDR3 loop is CASSFGGMTYEQYF. The CDR3, as DNA: TGTGCCAGCAGTTTTGGAGGGATGACCTACGAGCAGTACTTC.

The chain's CDR3 is CASSLDRVGLNEQFF. DNA for the CDR3: TGTGCCAGCTCACTCGACAGGGTTGGGCTCAATGAGCAGTTCTTC. The chain joins TRBV18 to TRBJ2-1; 7 bases fit TRBD1. CDR1 and CDR2 from the germline V gene are KGHSH and LQKENI. V lost 4 bases, J lost 6 bases, and 9 bases stayed unmatched. The CDR3 is made up of 15 amino acids.

The chain carries TRBV11-2 and TRBJ2-7; D is undetermined. Trimming left V 5 bases short and J 3 bases short, with 5 bases between. The CDR3 is made up of 11 amino acids. The germline V gene encodes CDR1 SGHAT and CDR2 FQNNGV. CDR3 nucleotide sequence: TGTGCCAGCAGCACATACTACGAGCAGTACTTC. Its translation is CASSTYYEQYF. The full variable domain, completed using reference TRBV11-2 and TRBJ2-7, is EAGVAQSPRYKIIEKRQSVAFWCNPISGHATLYWYQQILGQGPKLLIQFQNNGVVDDSQLPKDRFSAERLKGVDSTLKIQPAKLEDSAVYLCASSTYYEQYFGPGTRLTVT.

The CDR3: CASSYREGSYNEQFF. CDR3 in DNA: TGTGCCAGCAGCTATCGGGAAGGGTCCTACAATGAGCAGTTCTTC. The J gene is TRBJ2-1, the V gene TRBV13, with D maybe TRBD2 (5 bases). The germline gives CDR1 PRHDT, CDR2 FYEKMQ (reference sequence). This CDR3 contains 15 residues. Deletions cut 4 bases from V and 1 base from J, with 11 bases between.

This clone appeared a few times. The V call is TRBV27, the J call TRBJ1-6, with D possibly TRBD1 on 5 matching bases. The CDR3 loop spans 15 amino acids. Trimming shortened V by 1 base and J by 9 bases, and 13 bases separated the two germline ends. Germline CDR1 and CDR2: MNHEY and SMNVEV (reference sequence). CDR3 amino acids: CASSLLAGWSSPLHF. CDR3 DNA sequence: TGTGCCAGCAGTTTATTGGCAGGGTGGAGTTCACCCCTCCACTTT.

There are a few counts of this clone. This chain connects TRBV25-1 to TRBJ2-6, with D unresolved. The germline V and J ends were trimmed by 1 base and 4 bases, with 17 bases remaining between them. The germline CDR1 and CDR2 sequences are MGHDK and SYGVNS. This CDR3 has 18 amino acids. CDR3 loop: CASSELGEEYRGANVLTF. Written as DNA, the CDR3 is TGTGCCAGCAGTGAATTGGGTGAGGAATACCGAGGGGCCAACGTCCTGACTTTC.

This chain uses TRBV6-1 with TRBJ1-5; 7 nucleotides line up with TRBD1. From germline, CDR1 is MNHNS and CDR2 SASEGT. V was pared by 6 bases and J by 0 bases, with 2 bases of the junction left unmatched. The CDR3 is 14 residues long. CDR3: CASRGTASNQPQHF. The CDR3 DNA follows: TGTGCCAGCAGAGGGACAGCTAGCAATCAGCCCCAGCATTTT.

The gene calls are TRBV5-4 and TRBJ1-1, with D uncertain. This CDR3 has 13 residues. Trimming removed 1 base at V and 4 bases at J, with 8 bases between. Germline loops: CDR1 SGHNT, CDR2 YYREEE (reference sequence). CDR3 region: CASSLSGPTEAFF. The CDR3 region has the DNA TGTGCCAGCAGCTTGTCAGGACCCACTGAAGCTTTCTTT.

Regarding this clone: Other DNA variants within this sample encode the same CDR3. Here the CDR3 DNA reads TGTGCCAGCAGCTTAGGGGGTAGCGGGTCCTACGAGCAGTACTTC. It is translated as CASSLGGSGSYEQYF. The genes are TRBV11-2 and TRBJ2-7, with TRBD2 matching 7 bases. CDR1 SGHAT and CDR2 FQNNGV come from the germline V gene. The V and J ends lost 1 base and 1 base, in that order; junction bases with no gene match: 4. The CDR3 loop spans 15 amino acids.

The rearrangement links TRBV19 to TRBJ2-7, with D possibly matching TRBD2 (6 bases). V was shortened by 0 bases and J by 0 bases, with 12 bases between the two germline ends. CDR3 size: 16 residues. Germline CDR1 and CDR2: LNHDA and SQIVND (reference sequence). The CDR3 DNA sequence: TGTGCCAGTAGTATAGAATGGACTATCTCCTCCTACGAGCAGTACTTC. This gives the protein CASSIEWTISSYEQYF.

The table lists this clone with a count of one. The genes are TRBV2 and TRBJ1-2; D not resolved. V shed 7 bases and J shed 7 bases, with 10 bases lying between them. Germline-derived CDR1 and CDR2 are SNHLY and FYNNEI. CDR3 size: 11 residues. The CDR3 DNA is TGTGCCAGCATTCGCCTCCTTGGCTACACCTTC. It encodes CASIRLLGYTF.

This chain links TRBV2 with TRBJ2-5; 7 bases match TRBD1. CDR1 is SNHLY, CDR2 FYNNEI, per germline. The CDR3 runs 14 residues. The trim removed 8 bases at V and 5 bases at J, leaving 11 bases unmatched. In DNA, the CDR3 is TGTGCCAGCGGTCTCACACAGGGGTGGGAGACCCAGTACTTC. It yields the protein CASGLTQGWETQYF.

The gene calls are TRBV7-6 and TRBJ2-2; possible D gene TRBD1, 6 bases. The germline V gene encodes CDR1 SGHVS and CDR2 FNYEAQ. V gave up 1 base and J gave up 6 bases, with 9 bases separating them. There are 14 residues in the CDR3. The CDR3 region is CASSLGSGAGELFF. The CDR3 coding sequence is TGTGCCAGCAGCTTAGGTTCAGGGGCCGGGGAGCTGTTTTTT.

This clone was counted many times. V usage is TRBV11-3 and J usage is TRBJ2-1; 7 bases agree with TRBD1. In germline, CDR1 is SGHNT, CDR2 YENEEA. The trim removed 5 bases at V and 3 bases at J, leaving 7 bases unmatched. The CDR3 sequence is 15 residues long. CDR3 bases: TGTGCCAGCAGCATTGCCGGGACAGTCTACAATGAGCAGTTCTTC. This gives the protein CASSIAGTVYNEQFF.

This clone occurred a few times. This chain connects TRBV28 to TRBJ2-1; the D gene is possibly TRBD2 (6 bases). Between the trimmed V and J ends, which lost 6 bases and 4 bases, there was a span of 10 bases. The CDR3 runs to 13 residues. Germline values: CDR1 MDHEN, CDR2 SYDVKM. The CDR3 DNA reads as TGTGCCAGCAGACCGGGACTTTACAATGAGCAGTTCTTC. It yields the protein CASRPGLYNEQFF.

The genes are TRBV2 and TRBJ2-3; D uncertain. Germline CDR1 reads SNHLY; CDR2 reads FYNNEI. This CDR3 is built from 13 residues. Trimming took 4 bases from V and 6 from J, leaving 11 bases between them. The DNA of the CDR3 is TGTGCCAGCAGTGTAGAAGAAATCGATACGCAGTATTTT. As protein: CASSVEEIDTQYF.

The rearrangement uses TRBV7-6 and TRBJ2-5; possible D gene TRBD2, 6 bases. The J call is doubtful: the DNA matches TRBJ2-7 better. Germline CDR1 and CDR2: SGHVS and FNYEAQ. The CDR3 spans 13 residues. The CDR3 loop is CASSDPGVREQYF. CDR3 DNA sequence: TGTGCCAGCAGCGACCCGGGAGTCCGCGAGCAGTACTTC.

The sample holds a few counts of this clone. V gene TRBV5-6 combines with J gene TRBJ2-3; 9 bases are shared with TRBD1. The CDR3 runs 16 residues. CDR1 is SGHDT and CDR2 is YYEEEE in the germline V gene. The V gene end was trimmed by 3 bases and the J gene end by 2 bases; junction bases not matched to a gene: 7. The CDR3: CASSWGTGIPTDTQYF. CDR3 in DNA: TGTGCCAGCAGCTGGGGGACAGGGATCCCCACAGATACGCAGTATTTT.

V gene TRBV28 combines with J gene TRBJ2-7; a weak D match, TRBD2 (5 bases). The germline V gene encodes CDR1 MDHEN and CDR2 SYDVKM. Trimming stripped 7 bases from V and 3 bases from J, with 13 bases between. This CDR3 has 13 amino acids. CDR3 sequence reads: CASKTTANYEQYF. The DNA of the CDR3 is TGTGCCAGCAAGACTACGGCGAACTACGAGCAGTACTTC.

J is TRBJ1-4 and V is TRBV27; D is uncertain. Germline CDR1 is MNHEY and CDR2 is SMNVEV (reference sequence). The CDR3 covers 14 residues. Trimming took off 6 bases at V and 0 bases at J, with 8 bases between the two ends. The CDR3 DNA reads TGTGCCAGCAGCCCCCAGGCAACTAATGAAAAACTGTTTTTT. Its protein is CASSPQATNEKLFF.

This clone came up once. The chain combines TRBV30 with TRBJ2-2, with D maybe TRBD2 (6 bases). The germline V and J ends were trimmed by 0 bases and 1 base, with 15 bases remaining between them. The CDR3 is 17 amino acids. Germline loops: CDR1 GTSNPN, CDR2 SVGIG (reference sequence). The CDR3, as DNA: TGTGCCTGGAGTGTACTCTGGAGACTAGGGAACACCGGGGAGCTGTTTTTT. Translation: CAWSVLWRLGNTGELFF.

The chain carries TRBV27 and TRBJ2-1; D call uncertain. V was clipped by 6 bases and J by 12 bases, with 18 bases between them. The CDR3 spans 13 residues. Germline-derived CDR1 and CDR2 are MNHEY and SMNVEV (reference sequence). CDR3 loop: CASSWEPSRVQFF. CDR3 nucleotide sequence: TGTGCCAGCAGCTGGGAACCCTCCCGCGTGCAGTTCTTC.

The rearrangement joins TRBV10-3 to TRBJ2-1, with TRBD2 as a possible D gene (5 bases). Per germline, CDR1 ENHRY and CDR2 SYGVKD. There are 17 residues in the CDR3. Trimming removed 2 bases at V and 9 bases at J, with 23 bases between. In DNA form, the CDR3 reads TGTGCCATCAGTGAGGAGACCGGGGTTTCTAGGGTCGGTGAGCAGTTCTTC. It codes for CAISEETGVSRVGEQFF.

In its sample, this clone was seen a few times. A much more abundant neighbour one base away suggests this may be a read error. Other DNA variants within this sample encode the same CDR3. The chain couples TRBV2 to TRBJ2-5; D is unclear. The V gene's germline CDR1 is SNHLY and CDR2 FYNNEI. CDR3 length: 12 residues. Trimming shortened V by 2 bases and J by 4 bases, and 5 bases separated the two germline ends. CDR3 protein: CASSERRETQYF. CDR3 DNA sequence: TGTGCCAGCAGTGAACGGCGAGAGACCCAGTACTTC.

A few counts support this clone. Other nucleotide sequences in the sample specify the same CDR3. The rearrangement joins TRBV5-1 to TRBJ2-7; 10 bases line up with TRBD2. The CDR3 has 16 residues. Germline CDR1 SGHRS, CDR2 YFSETQ. Losses at the gene ends were 4 bases for V and 0 bases for J; bases not matched to a gene: 7. The CDR3 loop is CASSRETSGYSYEQYF. The CDR3 coding sequence is TGCGCCAGCAGCAGAGAGACTAGCGGGTACTCCTACGAGCAGTACTTC.

V and J are TRBV5-1 and TRBJ2-3; possible D gene TRBD1, 6 bases. The CDR3 has 14 amino acids. V was trimmed by 7 bases and J by 0 bases, leaving 12 bases between them. CDR1 is SGHRS, CDR2 YFSETQ, per germline. CDR3 sequence: CASGPGDSTDTQYF. The CDR3 DNA reads TGCGCCAGCGGGCCAGGGGATAGCACAGATACGCAGTATTTT.

The chain uses TRBV28 and TRBJ1-1; D possibly corresponds to TRBD1 (5 bases). This CDR3 comprises 12 residues. V lost 5 bases and J 3 bases, leaving 7 bases between the germline ends. Germline CDR1 is MDHEN and CDR2 is SYDVKM. The chain's CDR3 is CASSGRDTEAFF. The CDR3 nucleotides read TGTGCCAGCAGTGGCAGGGACACTGAAGCTTTCTTT.

This chain uses TRBV30 with TRBJ1-5, with 8 bases identical to TRBD1. Germline V gene lookup returns CDR1 GTSNPN and CDR2 SVGIG (reference sequence). V lost 2 bases to trimming and J lost 2 bases; unmatched junction nucleotides: 2. There are 14 residues in the CDR3. CDR3 nucleotides: TGTGCCTGGAGTCCGGACAGGGGCAATCAGCCCCAGCATTTT. Protein: CAWSPDRGNQPQHF.

This clone occurred a few times. The chain has TRBV13 and TRBJ2-7; TRBD2 matches at 8 bases. Germline V gene data show CDR1 as PRHDT and CDR2 as FYEKMQ (reference sequence). V was pared by 0 bases and J by 2 bases, with 6 bases of the junction left unmatched. This CDR3 is 16 amino acids long. The CDR3 nucleotides are TGTGCCAGCAGCTTAGGCCCTAACGGGAGGGCCTACGAGCAGTACTTC. Translated, it gives CASSLGPNGRAYEQYF.

This clone was found a few times. The chain has TRBV7-2 and TRBJ2-5; D unclear. The CDR3 sequence is 13 residues long. V was clipped by 4 bases and J by 5 bases, with 11 bases between them. Germline V gives CDR1 SGHTA, CDR2 FQGNSA. This CDR3 reads CASSWQPGETQYF. CDR3 nucleotides: TGTGCCAGCAGCTGGCAGCCCGGGGAGACCCAGTACTTC.

The chain links TRBV9 to TRBJ2-3; D possibly corresponds to TRBD2 (5 bases). The CDR3 sequence is 15 residues long. Looked up from germline, CDR1 is SGDLS and CDR2 is YYNGEE. Trimming stripped 1 base from V and 7 bases from J, with 16 bases between. CDR3 protein: CASSVFAGTGNTQYF. The DNA of the CDR3 is TGTGCCAGCAGCGTATTCGCGGGCACGGGGAATACGCAGTATTTT. Based on the CDR3 plus reference TRBV9 and TRBJ2-3, the full variable domain is DSGVTQTPKHLITATGQRVTLRCSPRSGDLSVYWYQQSLDQGLQFLIQYYNGEERAKGNILERFSAQQFPDLHSELNLSSLELGDSALYFCASSVFAGTGNTQYFGPGTRLTVL.

The J gene is TRBJ2-7, the V gene TRBV30; no clear D. CDR3 length: 13 amino acids. V gave up 2 bases and J gave up 2 bases, with 10 bases separating them. Germline loops: CDR1 GTSNPN, CDR2 SVGIG (reference sequence). This CDR3 is CAWSSNDPYEQYF. The CDR3 DNA reads TGTGCCTGGAGTTCCAACGACCCCTACGAGCAGTACTTC.